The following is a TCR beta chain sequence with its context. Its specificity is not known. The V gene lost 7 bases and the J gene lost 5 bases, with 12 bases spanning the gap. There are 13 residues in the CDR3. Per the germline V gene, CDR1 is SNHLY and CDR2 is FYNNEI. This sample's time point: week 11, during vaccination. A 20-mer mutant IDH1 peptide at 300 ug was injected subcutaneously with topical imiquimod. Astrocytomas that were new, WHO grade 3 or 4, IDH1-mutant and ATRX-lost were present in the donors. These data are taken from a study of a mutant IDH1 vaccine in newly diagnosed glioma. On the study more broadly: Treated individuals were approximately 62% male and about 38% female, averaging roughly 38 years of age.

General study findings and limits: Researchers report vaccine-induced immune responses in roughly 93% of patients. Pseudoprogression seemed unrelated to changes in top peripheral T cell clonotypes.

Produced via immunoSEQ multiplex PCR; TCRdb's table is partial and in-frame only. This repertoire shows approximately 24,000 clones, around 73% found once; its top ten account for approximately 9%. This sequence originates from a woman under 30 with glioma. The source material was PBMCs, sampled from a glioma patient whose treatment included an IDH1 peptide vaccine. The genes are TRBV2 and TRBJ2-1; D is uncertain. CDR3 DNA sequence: TGTGCCAGCACCGGTACCCTAAACAATGAGCAGTTCTTC. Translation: CASTGTLNNEQFF.